The T cell receptor (beta chain) described here comes from a study of T cells in Graves' hyperthyroidism and ophthalmopathy. About the study: The authors collected peripheral blood at initial diagnosis, before any treatment.

CDR1 and CDR2 (germline): MDHEN, SYDVKM. V shed 7 bases and J shed 4 bases, with 10 bases lying between them. The CDR3 extends over 12 amino acids. Those patients with uncontrolled infection, other autoimmune disease, pregnancy or lactation were excluded. Amplified regions were TCR beta CDR3 sequences from RNA transcripts. Primed by the HTBI set, a first-round RT-PCR was run on the TCR CDR3. TCRdb re-called the multiplex PCR reads with MiXCR, one entry per CDR3 protein. The sample shows approximately 270,000 distinct CDR3 sequences, about 15% of them seen only once. The chain uses TRBV28 and TRBJ1-2, with a possible D match to TRBD1 (5 bases). The sequence was collected from a middle-aged woman with Graves' hyperthyroidism that later progressed to Graves' ophthalmopathy. The sequenced sample was blood. CDR3 amino acids: CASNGASYGYTF. The CDR3 bases are TGTGCCAGCAATGGGGCCAGCTATGGCTACACCTTC.